What follows describes a single T cell receptor (beta chain). Its antigen is undetermined. Different DNA sequences within this sample yield the same CDR3. The study ran its PCR with 60 Vbeta and 13 Jbeta primers. The data were produced by immunoSEQ multiplex PCR, yet TCRdb's version contains in-frame clones alone and is incomplete. Seen here are 100,000 to 150,000 clones, roughly 82% observed once, and the top ten hold 2.7%. The sample originates from a study of cytomegalovirus exposure and HLA in healthy donors. Points from the study as a whole: Both high specificity and high sensitivity reportedly marked the classifier's diagnosis of cytomegalovirus status. At a 0.05 false discovery rate, a later analysis found 16,951 TCR beta sequences to be associated with HLA alleles. Most observed TCR sequences were rare, whereas some public TCRs were detected in many donors. A prior analysis recorded that most TCR beta V segments were productive about 87% or about 30% of the time.

The germline gives CDR1 SGDLS, CDR2 YYNGEE. The length of the CDR3 is 12 residues. V dropped 4 bases and J dropped 6; count of bases not matched to a gene: 2. The receptor comes from a man over 45 in good health and CMV-seronegative. The chain is built from TRBV9 and TRBJ1-2; 8 bases are a match to TRBD1. Sample: PBMCs. The CDR3 DNA reads TGTGCCAGCAGCCTGACAGGGGATGGCTACACCTTC. Translation: CASSLTGDGYTF.